This T cell receptor (beta chain) was profiled in a study of blood T cells in healthy people across ages. General study findings and limits: Naive and antigen-experienced cells could not be conclusively compared, given unsorted PBMCs. Age advanced and TCR beta diversity per million T cells fell, roughly linearly.

This CDR3 contains 13 residues. V was clipped by 7 bases and J by 2 bases, with 11 bases between them. The second PCR ran roughly 6 to 11 cycles with a sample-barcoded 5' primer and J-beta primers. Using its own MiXCR run on the 5' RACE reads, TCRdb lists one record per CDR3 protein. This table has around 800,000 distinct CDR3 sequences, about 62% appearing once. As for this clonotype: The antigen remains unidentified.

Russia was home to the donors, healthy Caucasian individuals aged roughly 6 to 95. The source of this sequence is a man aged 25-40 years in good health. The V call is TRBV12-3 or TRBV12-4, the J call TRBJ1-1; no reliable D call. Sequencing was done on a sample of blood. The CDR3 loop is CASNLKVNTEAFF. CDR3 nucleotide sequence: TGTGCCAGCAACCTGAAGGTAAACACTGAAGCTTTCTTT.